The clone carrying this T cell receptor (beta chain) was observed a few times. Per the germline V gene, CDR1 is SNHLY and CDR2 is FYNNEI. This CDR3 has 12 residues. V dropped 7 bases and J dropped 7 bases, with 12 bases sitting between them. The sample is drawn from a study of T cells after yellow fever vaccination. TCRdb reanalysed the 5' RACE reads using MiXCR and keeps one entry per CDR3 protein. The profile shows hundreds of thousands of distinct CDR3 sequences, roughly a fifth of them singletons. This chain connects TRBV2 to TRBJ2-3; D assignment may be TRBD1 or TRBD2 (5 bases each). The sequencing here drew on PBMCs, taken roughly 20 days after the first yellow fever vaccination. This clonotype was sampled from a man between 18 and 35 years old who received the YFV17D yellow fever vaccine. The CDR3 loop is CASTRGWNTQYF. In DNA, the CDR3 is TGTGCCAGCACTCGGGGCTGGAATACGCAGTATTTT.